One sample yielded the 24 T cell receptor beta chains listed below, sequenced in a study of vaccination and CD4 T cells after COVID-19. Which antigens these TCRs recognize remains unknown. With the Oncomine TCR Beta short-read assay, DNA from cultured CD4+ T cells was sequenced. MiXCR was run by TCRdb on the PCR reads, yielding one entry per CDR3 protein. The sample shows about 11,000 distinct CDR3 sequences, around 60% of them seen only once. Treatment given: roughly ten-day PBMC culture with coronavirus spike peptide pools or control peptides (ViraFEST assay). Source material: CD4+ T cells from blood, cultured in vitro. The receptors stem from a human donor who had recovered from COVID-19.

This rearrangement joins TRBV7-2 to TRBJ2-5; D may be TRBD1 (6 bases). CDR3 size: 14 residues. Germline-derived CDR1 and CDR2 are SGHTA and FQGNSA. The ends were cut back, 0 bases at V and 1 base at J, with 6 bases in the middle. The CDR3 loop is CASSLAGAQETQYF. CDR3 nucleotides: TGTGCCAGCAGCTTAGCGGGGGCCCAAGAGACCCAGTACTTC.

This clonotype occurred a few times. The CDR3 DNA is TGCAGTGCTAGCCTGTCGGGACAGGGGAGGAATGAGCAGTTCTTC. This gives the protein CSASLSGQGRNEQFF. This chain uses TRBV20-1 with TRBJ2-1, with TRBD1 matching over 10 bases. Trimming removed 3 bases from V and 7 bases from J; junction bases left unmatched: 9. The CDR3 runs 15 residues. CDR1 DFQATT and CDR2 SNEGSKA come from the germline V gene (reference sequence).

V and J are TRBV6-5 and TRBJ1-6, with D uncertain. V shed 0 bases and J shed 0 bases, with 3 bases lying between them. CDR3 length: 15 amino acids. Germline V CDR1 and CDR2: MNHEY, SVGAGI. The CDR3 is CASSYSSSYNSPLHF. CDR3 DNA sequence: TGTGCCAGCAGTTACTCGAGCTCCTATAATTCACCCCTCCACTTT.

The table lists this clonotype with a count of one. The rearrangement uses TRBV11-2 and TRBJ2-3; 11 bases are shared with TRBD1. CDR1 and CDR2 (germline): SGHAT, FQNNGV. With V trimmed by 5 bases and J by 1 base, 5 bases remained unmatched. There are 16 residues in the CDR3. This chain's CDR3 is CASSRDRGSGTDTQYF. The CDR3 nucleotides read TGTGCCAGCAGCCGGGACAGGGGGAGCGGCACAGATACGCAGTATTTT.

This clonotype was detected a few times. This chain uses TRBV24-1 with TRBJ2-1, with D perhaps matching TRBD1 (6 bases). CDR1 is KGHDR, CDR2 SFDVKD, per germline. This CDR3 is built from 14 residues. Trimming removed 5 bases from V and 8 bases from J, with 15 bases in between. Here the CDR3 reads CATSAADRSDEQFF. The DNA of the CDR3 is TGTGCCACCAGTGCTGCCGACAGGTCTGATGAGCAGTTCTTC.

This clonotype was detected once. The gene calls are TRBV9 and TRBJ2-7, with 7 bases matching TRBD2. Germline CDR1 reads SGDLS; CDR2 reads YYNGEE. The CDR3 runs to 14 residues. Trimming at V came to 7 bases and at J to 6 bases, leaving 13 bases not matched to a gene. CDR3 sequence reads: CASAPGTTFGEQYF. In DNA form, the CDR3 reads TGTGCCAGCGCCCCCGGGACTACGTTTGGCGAGCAGTACTTC. The full variable domain, its missing parts supplied by reference TRBV9 and TRBJ2-7, is DSGVTQTPKHLITATGQRVTLRCSPRSGDLSVYWYQQSLDQGLQFLIQYYNGEERAKGNILERFSAQQFPDLHSELNLSSLELGDSALYFCASAPGTTFGEQYFGPGTRLTVT.

The CDR3 DNA sequence: TGCGCCAGCAGTGAGGCCCAGGCTACATGCACCTACGAGCAGTACTTC. It is translated as CASSEAQATCTYEQYF. J is TRBJ2-7 and V is TRBV10-1; the D is unclear. Germline V gives CDR1 WNHNN, CDR2 SYGVQD (reference sequence). V dropped 2 bases and J dropped 2 bases, with 16 bases sitting between them. CDR3 length: 16 amino acids.

V and J are TRBV6-4 and TRBJ2-5, with a tentative D call TRBD1 (6 bases). Looked up from germline, CDR1 is MRHNA and CDR2 is SNTAGT. With 0 bases removed from V and 1 base from J, the gap between germline ends came to 9 bases. The CDR3 spans 15 residues. CDR3 sequence reads: CASSDSAGVQETQYF. The CDR3 DNA sequence: TGTGCCAGCAGTGACTCGGCAGGGGTCCAAGAGACCCAGTACTTC.

The rearrangement uses TRBV20-1 and TRBJ2-1, with D tentatively TRBD2 (6 bases). This CDR3 comprises 13 residues. The V gene's germline CDR1 is DFQATT and CDR2 SNEGSKA (reference sequence). Between the trimmed V and J ends, which lost 7 bases and 5 bases, there was a span of 15 bases. CDR3 sequence reads: CSVGGRGDNEQFF. DNA of the CDR3: TGCAGTGTCGGGGGACGGGGAGACAATGAGCAGTTCTTC.

CDR3 nucleotide sequence: TGTGCCAGCAGCTACGGGACAGGGCAGTACGAGCAGTACTTC. Its protein product is CASSYGTGQYEQYF. The chain combines TRBV2 with TRBJ2-7, with 9 bases aligning to TRBD1. V was clipped by 6 bases and J by 4 bases; unmatched bases: 7. CDR1 SNHLY and CDR2 FYNNEI come from the germline V gene. The CDR3 has 14 amino acids.

This clonotype has a handful of counts. This rearrangement joins TRBV15 to TRBJ2-2; 7 bases align to TRBD1. This CDR3 is 16 amino acids long. V trimming: 0 bases; J trimming: 13 bases; junction bases outside the gene matches: 14. Germline V gene data show CDR1 as LNHNV and CDR2 as YYDKDF (reference sequence). The CDR3 is CATSRDRKGTDGWLFF. The CDR3 nucleotides are TGTGCCACCAGCAGAGATAGGAAGGGGACAGACGGTTGGCTGTTTTTT.

This clonotype has a handful of counts. The gene calls are TRBV19 and TRBJ1-5; 10 bases align to TRBD1. V gave up 4 bases and J gave up 1 base; unmatched junction bases: 1. The length of the CDR3 is 15 residues. Germline V lookup: CDR1 LNHDA, CDR2 SQIVND (reference sequence). The CDR3 protein is CASSKGQGSNQPQHF. CDR3 DNA sequence: TGTGCCAGTAGTAAGGGACAGGGGAGCAATCAGCCCCAGCATTTT.

This clonotype has only a few counts. The chain links TRBV20-1 to TRBJ1-2, with D hard to call. Between the trimmed V and J ends, which lost 2 bases and 8 bases, there was a span of 12 bases. The germline gives CDR1 DFQATT, CDR2 SNEGSKA (reference sequence). The CDR3 is made up of 12 amino acids. CDR3 in amino acids: CSARTRRSGYTF. The CDR3 nucleotides are TGCAGTGCTAGAACCCGCAGGTCCGGCTACACCTTC.

In this sample, this clonotype turned up a few times. The rearrangement joins TRBV6-1 to TRBJ2-7, with TRBD1 as a possible D gene (6 bases). The CDR3 runs to 16 residues. The V gene lost 7 bases and the J gene lost 5 bases, with 24 bases spanning the gap. Germline CDR1 is MNHNS and CDR2 is SASEGT. In nucleotides, the CDR3 is TGTGCCAGCACCAGTATCCCCTTCCAGGGGATCCACGAGCAGTACTTC. Its translation: CASTSIPFQGIHEQYF.

V is TRBV6-5 and J is TRBJ2-1, with 9 positions matching TRBD2. This CDR3 has 15 amino acids. The germline V gene has CDR1 MNHEY and CDR2 SVGAGI. Trimming took 0 bases from V and 8 from J; bases not matched to a gene: 5. The CDR3 reads CASSYSNLAGYEQFF. The CDR3 DNA is TGTGCCAGCAGTTACTCGAACCTAGCGGGATATGAGCAGTTCTTC.

This clonotype was counted only a few times. The chain uses TRBV7-2 and TRBJ1-1; TRBD1 might be the D (6 bases). This CDR3 has 14 amino acids. V was clipped by 5 bases and J by 4 bases, with 14 bases between them. The V gene's germline CDR1 is SGHTA and CDR2 FQGNSA. The chain's CDR3 is CASSLLGGITEAFF. The CDR3 DNA follows: TGTGCCAGCAGCCTATTGGGGGGCATCACTGAAGCTTTCTTT. The whole variable domain, filled in from reference TRBV7-2 and TRBJ1-1, reads GAGVSQSPSNKVTEKGKDVELRCDPISGHTALYWYRQSLGQGLEFLIYFQGNSAPDKSGLPSDRFSAERTGGSVSTLTIQRTQQEDSAVYLCASSLLGGITEAFFGQGTRLTVV.

The J gene is TRBJ2-1, the V gene TRBV5-5; 7 bases map to TRBD1. V shed 5 bases and J 8 bases; nucleotides not matched to a gene: 4. The CDR3 totals 12 residues. The germline CDR1 and CDR2 sequences are SGHKS and YYEKEE (reference sequence). CDR3 sequence reads: CASRITGDEQFF. CDR3 nucleotide sequence: TGTGCCAGCAGAATTACAGGGGATGAGCAGTTCTTC.

V and J are TRBV2 and TRBJ2-2; 7 bases match TRBD2. The CDR3 loop spans 15 amino acids. The ends lost 6 bases at V and 0 bases at J; junction bases unmatched: 4. Germline V gene data show CDR1 as SNHLY and CDR2 as FYNNEI. CDR3 DNA sequence: TGTGCCAGCAGACCTCGGGGGGCGAACACCGGGGAGCTGTTTTTT. It codes for CASRPRGANTGELFF.

This clonotype occurred a few times. The chain combines TRBV6-1 with TRBJ1-6, with TRBD1 as a possible D gene (6 bases). The V and J ends lost 8 bases and 7 bases respectively, with 18 bases between them. The CDR3 loop spans 15 amino acids. Germline lookup yields CDR1 MNHNS and CDR2 SASEGT. For the CDR3, the DNA is TGTGCCAGCTGCTCCGGGGGGGCGGACAATTCACCCCTCCACTTT. Translating it yields CASCSGGADNSPLHF.

The chain has TRBV7-3 and TRBJ2-7; 8 nucleotides align to TRBD1. Germline trimming cut 5 bases from V and 7 bases from J; bases unmatched to any gene: 7. The CDR3 length is 13 residues. CDR1 is SGHTA and CDR2 is FQGTGA in the germline V gene. Here the CDR3 reads CASSEDRAGEQYF. The CDR3 nucleotides are TGTGCCAGCAGCGAGGACAGGGCCGGAGAGCAGTACTTC.

The V and J genes are TRBV2 and TRBJ1-6, with D possibly TRBD1 on 6 matching bases. This CDR3 spans 13 amino acids. V gave up 8 bases and J gave up 4 bases, with 9 bases separating them. The V gene's germline CDR1 is SNHLY and CDR2 FYNNEI. The CDR3 here is CASQQGYNSPLHF. The CDR3 DNA follows: TGTGCCAGCCAACAGGGTTATAATTCACCCCTCCACTTT.

The CDR3 DNA reads as TGTGCCAGCAGCCCCCGGCTAGCGGGGGGGGTAAATACGCAGTATTTT. Encoded protein: CASSPRLAGGVNTQYF. The rearrangement joins TRBV7-3 to TRBJ2-3; 12 nucleotides align to TRBD2. This CDR3 is built from 16 residues. Trimming removed 5 bases from V and 7 bases from J; junction bases left unmatched: 10. Germline V gene sequence: CDR1 SGHTA, CDR2 FQGTGA.

This chain connects TRBV6-1 to TRBJ1-1, with D perhaps TRBD1 (5 bases). The CDR3 sequence is 14 residues long. Trimming stripped 8 bases from V and 6 bases from J, with 19 bases between. Germline V gives CDR1 MNHNS, CDR2 SASEGT. The CDR3 sequence: CASGAEGRWSEAFF. DNA of the CDR3: TGTGCCAGCGGGGCGGAGGGCCGATGGTCTGAAGCTTTCTTT.

The V gene is TRBV20-1, the J gene TRBJ2-7; 16 nucleotides agree with TRBD2. After removal of 5 bases from V and 4 bases from J, the junction contained 5 bases not matched to a gene. Germline CDR1 and CDR2: DFQATT and SNEGSKA (reference sequence). This CDR3 comprises 15 residues. The DNA for the CDR3 is TGCAGTGCTCAGGGACTAGCGGGGGGGGAGTACGAGCAGTACTTC. Translated: CSAQGLAGGEYEQYF.